The clone carrying this T cell receptor (beta chain) was seen a few times. The antigen remains unidentified. Repertoires were generated with immunoSEQ multiplex PCR, while TCRdb's copy carries only in-frame clones and drops some. The sample contains roughly 100,000 clones, about 90% of which appear only once. The data are from a study of graft-versus-host responses after intestinal transplantation. Losses at the gene ends were 6 bases for V and 4 bases for J; bases not matched to a gene: 4. The CDR3 runs 14 residues. Germline V CDR1 and CDR2: MNHEY, SVGAGI. V is TRBV6-5 and J is TRBJ2-2, with TRBD1 matching 8 bases. The clonotype originates from a human donor who received an intestinal transplant. The material was unstimulated CD4+ T cells sorted from spleen or lymph node cells, obtained before intestinal transplant. CDR3 DNA sequence: TGTGCCAGCAGCAGGGGGCGCGGCACCGGGGAGCTGTTTTTT. Translation gives CASSRGRGTGELFF.